Listed below are T cell receptor beta chains from one sample, sequenced in a study of T-cell reconstitution after alpha-beta-depleted transplantation in children. In TCRdb, the PCR reads were re-called with MiXCR into one record per CDR3 protein. The sample holds about 980,000 distinct CDR3 sequences, under 30% seen once. The sample was PBMCs, mostly from graft donor cells, taken 360 days after TCRalphabeta/CD19-depleted stem cell transplant. These receptors came from a boy younger than two who had a stem cell transplant for SCID, so the T cells may come from the graft donor. The CDR3 runs from the conserved cysteine through the conserved F or W. Fields, in order: clone size, V gene, D gene, J gene, CDR3 protein, CDR3 DNA. The D gene is left open where the match is weak. The size field is filled for only some rows; it gives once, few, many or a size class.

size: -; V: TRBV12-3/TRBV12-4; D: -; J: TRBJ2-1; CDR3: CASINSGGGSSYNEQFF; DNA: TGTGCCAGCATCAACTCCGGCGGGGGCAGCTCCTACAATGAGCAGTTCTTC
size: -; V: TRBV12-3/TRBV12-4; D: -; J: TRBJ1-5; CDR3: CASSSRGYNQPQHF; DNA: TGTGCCAGCAGTTCCCGGGGATACAATCAGCCCCAGCATTTT
size: few; V: TRBV5-1; D: -; J: TRBJ2-1; CDR3: CASNRDVAYNEQFF; DNA: TGCGCCAGCAACCGGGACGTAGCCTACAATGAGCAGTTCTTC
size: few; V: TRBV28; D: TRBD1; J: TRBJ1-2; CDR3: CASSPVLVGTGANGYTF; DNA: TGTGCCAGCAGCCCGGTGTTGGTGGGGACAGGGGCGAATGGCTACACCTTC
size: few; V: TRBV6-1; D: -; J: TRBJ1-1; CDR3: CASSETVYTEAFF; DNA: TGTGCCAGCAGTGAAACAGTGTACACTGAAGCTTTCTTT
size: -; V: TRBV5-5; D: -; J: TRBJ1-2; CDR3: CASSPLGDIYGYTF; DNA: TGTGCCAGCAGCCCCCTGGGGGACATCTATGGCTACACCTTC
size: -; V: TRBV2; D: -; J: TRBJ1-1; CDR3: CASSEAVNTEAFF; DNA: TGTGCCAGCAGTGAAGCTGTGAACACTGAAGCTTTCTTT
size: few; V: TRBV6-5; D: -; J: TRBJ1-2; CDR3: CASGRLAYGYTF; DNA: TGTGCCAGCGGGAGGTTAGCCTATGGCTACACCTTC
size: many; V: TRBV7-6; D: TRBD1; J: TRBJ2-1; CDR3: CASSLGRFLGTENEQFF; DNA: TGTGCCAGCAGCTTAGGGCGGTTTTTGGGGACAGAAAATGAGCAGTTCTTC
size: few; V: TRBV20-1; D: -; J: TRBJ2-7; CDR3: CSASLGRKLPYEQYF; DNA: TGCAGTGCTAGTTTGGGTAGGAAACTTCCCTACGAGCAGTACTTC
size: few; V: TRBV12-3/TRBV12-4; D: -; J: TRBJ2-5; CDR3: CASIPVGGPDETQYF; DNA: TGTGCCAGCATCCCTGTTGGGGGGCCTGATGAGACCCAGTACTTC